This entry lists 2 T cell receptor beta chains sequenced from one sample in a study of tumor and adjacent non-tumor tissue in lung cancer (dated by TCRdb to 2016 to 2019). The receptor library was made with multiplex PCR. Reads for this sample came from an Illumina HiSeq 2500. TCRbeta libraries were constructed through three rounds of nested PCR with primers (Table S4) according to protocols modified from ARM-PCR. The raw public data were reprocessed by TCRdb itself: fastp quality trimming at Q25, MiXCR clonotype calling, in-frame beta chains only. A single entry per CDR3 protein holds the most common genes and DNA from its merged rows. The sample data list about 110,000 distinct CDR3 sequences, and 84% of these were observed just once. The ten largest clones add up to approximately 22% of the sample. RNA was extracted from bulk unsorted tissue and checked for quality with a NanoDrop ND-1000 and an Agilent 2100.

Sample: lung tumor tissue. Every receptor here comes from a man in his 70s with non-small cell lung cancer.

The J gene is TRBJ2-3, the V gene TRBV7-3; 10 bases are shared with TRBD1. Germline CDR1 SGHTA, CDR2 FQGTGA. The CDR3 totals 17 residues. V shed 1 base, J shed 5 bases, and the junction held 9 bases outside the gene matches. CDR3 DNA sequence: TGTGCCAGCAGCTTAATCCTCGACAGGGGGCGAGGAGATACGCAGTATTTT. Translating it yields CASSLILDRGRGDTQYF.

In the case of this clonotype: Relative to the germline gene, one junction end is altered; a read error may explain this. The chain couples TRBV6-2 or TRBV6-3 to TRBJ2-1, with D possibly matching TRBD2 (6 bases). The CDR3 consists of 14 residues. Germline loops: CDR1 MNHEY, CDR2 SVGEGT. DNA for the CDR3: TGTGCCAGCAGTTACGGTCAGGACTACAATGAACAGTTCTTC. This codes for CASSYGQDYNEQFF.